This entry concerns a single T cell receptor (beta chain). The repertoire was sequenced with immunoSEQ multiplex PCR; TCRdb's copy has only in-frame clones and lacks some. Among tens of thousands of clones listed, roughly 76% were seen once. These data originate in a study of radiotherapy plus CTLA-4 blockade in lung cancer. V was clipped by 7 bases and J by 0 bases, with 15 bases between them. CDR1 and CDR2 from the germline V gene are SGHNT and YENEEA. The CDR3 contains 15 residues. This chain uses TRBV11-3 with TRBJ1-1; possible D gene TRBD1, 5 bases. This clonotype was obtained from a human donor with non-small cell lung cancer whose response to radiotherapy plus ipilimumab could not be evaluated. The sample here was peripheral blood, taken from a patient treated with radiotherapy plus ipilimumab. CDR3 loop: CASTLQATLNTEAFF. For the CDR3, the DNA is TGTGCCAGCACCCTACAGGCTACACTGAACACTGAAGCTTTCTTT.